This T cell receptor (beta chain) was retrieved from a study of shared clonotypes between healthy human individuals. Each subset's genomic DNA was split evenly across several immunoSEQ plates. This table comes from immunoSEQ multiplex PCR, and its TCRdb copy is limited to in-frame clones, with some not included. The table includes about 1.5 million clones, approximately 98% detected once. Overall study findings and caveats: What rarefaction showed was incomplete sorted-subset sequencing despite large depth. Against clonotypes common to all four donors, non-shared ones had lower generation probabilities. Several donors held 4.5% to 5% of naive CD4 clonotypes in common.

Worth noting for this clone: Its matching antigen is unknown.

V dropped 3 bases and J dropped 4 bases, with 3 bases sitting between them. From germline, CDR1 is SGDLS and CDR2 YYNGEE. The CDR3 has 11 residues. The clonotype was recovered from a man aged 30 to 45 in good health. The genes are TRBV9 and TRBJ2-3; D gene ambiguous. Material for sequencing was naive CD4+ T cells sorted from blood. Subset specified: CD45RA+ positively selected. The CDR3 bases are TGTGCCAGCAGCGATTCAGATACGCAGTATTTT. Translating gives CASSDSDTQYF.